This T cell receptor (beta chain) comes out of a study of blood T cell repertoires in COVID-19. Seattle patient enrollment occurred during active infection, with longitudinal follow-up thereafter. V lost 2 bases and J lost 4; bases outside the gene matches: 9. The CDR3 spans 17 residues. The germline V gene has CDR1 SEHNR and CDR2 FQNEAQ (reference sequence). As originally analysed: Reference gene primer amplification gave nucleated cell count estimates. The method was immunoSEQ multiplex PCR; TCRdb's version includes in-frame clones alone and lacks a portion of them. That table furnishes V, J and clone size, whereas the DNA furnished D and trimming. Of some 180,000 clones listed, approximately 91% were seen once; the top ten hold roughly 5.3%.

This chain uses TRBV7-9 with TRBJ2-3; TRBD2 matches 10 bases. The specimen sequenced was peripheral blood. The TCR originated in a man aged 18 to 29 with COVID-19, enrolled during active disease. The CDR3 is CASSLLILAGRADTQYF. CDR3 DNA: TGTGCCAGCAGCTTATTAATACTAGCGGGAAGGGCAGATACGCAGTATTTT.